A selection of T cell receptor beta chains follows, all from one sample in a study of cytotoxic CD8 clonotypes in ibrutinib-treated CLL. Assay: immunoSEQ multiplex PCR; the TCRdb copy retains only in-frame clones and omits some. The table has tens of thousands of clones, roughly 70% seen once. The sequencing used PBMCs, collected after 12 months of ibrutinib treatment. These TCRs come from a human donor with chronic lymphocytic leukemia. Both conserved end residues are part of each CDR3.

J: TRBJ2-2; V: TRBV27; CDR3: CASRLAFNTGELFF
J: TRBJ2-6; V: TRBV5-1; CDR3: CASSLAGSGANVLTF
J: TRBJ2-7; V: TRBV11-2; CDR3: CASSLKPGPYYEQYF
J: TRBJ2-1; V: TRBV6-6; CDR3: CASNPTGIYNEQFF
J: TRBJ2-3; V: TRBV6-6; CDR3: CASSYLAGVGTDTQYF
J: TRBJ1-2; V: TRBV6-5; CDR3: CASSYLGPPNYGYTF
J: TRBJ2-7; V: TRBV19; CDR3: CASSISGGPTYEQYF
J: TRBJ2-2; V: TRBV5-4; CDR3: CASSFPGELELFF
J: TRBJ1-1; V: TRBV5-1; CDR3: CASSFRENTEAFF
J: TRBJ1-5; V: TRBV19; CDR3: CATGKLGLGSGRHQPQHF